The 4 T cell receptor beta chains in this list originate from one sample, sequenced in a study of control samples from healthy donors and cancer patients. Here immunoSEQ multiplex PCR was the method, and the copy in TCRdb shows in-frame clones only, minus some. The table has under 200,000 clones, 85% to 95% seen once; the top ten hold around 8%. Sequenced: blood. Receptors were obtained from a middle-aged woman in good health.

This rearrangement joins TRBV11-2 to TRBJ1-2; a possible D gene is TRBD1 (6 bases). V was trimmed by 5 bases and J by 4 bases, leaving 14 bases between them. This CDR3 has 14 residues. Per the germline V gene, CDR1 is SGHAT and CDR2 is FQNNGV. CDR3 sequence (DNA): TGTGCCAGCAGCATAACCAGGGGAGGCTATGGCTACACCTTC. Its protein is CASSITRGGYGYTF.

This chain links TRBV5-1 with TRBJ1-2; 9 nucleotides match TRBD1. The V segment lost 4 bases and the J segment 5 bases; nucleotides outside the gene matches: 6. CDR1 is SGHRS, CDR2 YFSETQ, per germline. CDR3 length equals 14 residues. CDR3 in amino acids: CASSRGQGRYGYTF. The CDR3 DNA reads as TGCGCCAGCAGCCGGGGACAGGGAAGGTATGGCTACACCTTC.

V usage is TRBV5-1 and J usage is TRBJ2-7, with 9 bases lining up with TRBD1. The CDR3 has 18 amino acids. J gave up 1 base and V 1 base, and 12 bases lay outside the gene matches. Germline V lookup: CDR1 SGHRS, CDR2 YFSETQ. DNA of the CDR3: TGCGCCAGCAGCTTGACCTTCACCTCCGGGACAGGGTCCTACGAGCAGTACTTC. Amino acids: CASSLTFTSGTGSYEQYF.

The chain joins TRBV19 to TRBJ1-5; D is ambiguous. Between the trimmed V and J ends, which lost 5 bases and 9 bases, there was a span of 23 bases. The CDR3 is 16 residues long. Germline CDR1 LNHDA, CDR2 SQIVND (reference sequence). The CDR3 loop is CASSAEPGPTTRPQHF. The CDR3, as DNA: TGTGCCAGTAGTGCGGAACCGGGCCCTACGACTCGGCCCCAGCATTTT.